The 23 T cell receptor beta chains in this list originate from one sample, sequenced in a study of cytomegalovirus exposure and HLA in healthy donors. Primers for the PCR totalled 60 Vbeta and 13 Jbeta. The table came from immunoSEQ multiplex PCR; TCRdb's copy has only in-frame clones and leaves some out. The data contain 100,000 to 150,000 clones, 78% of them singletons. Sequencing was carried out using PBMCs. All receptors come from a woman aged 18-29 years in good health and CMV-seronegative.

The chain has TRBV6-1 and TRBJ1-1; 9 bases are a match to TRBD1. The V and J ends lost 1 base and 5 bases, in that order; junction bases with no gene match: 11. The length of the CDR3 is 17 residues. Germline V gene sequence: CDR1 MNHNS, CDR2 SASEGT. The CDR3 nucleotides are TGTGCCAGCAGTGAAGTAATTGGGACAGGGCAGCGGACTGAAGCTTTCTTT. Its translation is CASSEVIGTGQRTEAFF.

The gene calls are TRBV5-1 and TRBJ2-7; weak D call: TRBD2 (6 bases). Trimming cost V 0 bases and J 7 bases, with 11 bases left between them. This CDR3 comprises 13 residues. CDR1 is SGHRS and CDR2 is YFSETQ in the germline V gene. This CDR3 reads CASSLEFGGEQYF. The DNA of the CDR3 is TGCGCCAGCAGCTTGGAATTCGGGGGAGAGCAGTACTTC.

V and J are TRBV29-1 and TRBJ2-1; possible D gene TRBD2, 6 bases. The CDR3 totals 14 residues. Trimming left V 4 bases short and J 8 bases short, with 18 bases between. CDR1 SQVTM and CDR2 ANQGSEA come from the germline V gene. The CDR3 nucleotides read TGCAGCGTTGGACTATCGACTAGGGAGGATGAGCAGTTCTTC. Encoded protein: CSVGLSTREDEQFF.

With regard to this clone: At one of its ends the junction is not consistent with the germline gene, which may arise from a read error. This chain joins TRBV29-1 and TRBJ2-1; D uncertain. This CDR3 contains 15 residues. In germline, CDR1 is SQVTM, CDR2 ANQGSEA. The CDR3 loop reads CSVQESRLGKNEQFF. The CDR3 nucleotides are TGCAGCGTTCAAGAGTCGAGACTTGGTAAGAATGAGCAGTTCTTC.

The rearrangement uses TRBV18 and TRBJ2-2, with 9 nucleotides matching TRBD2. The CDR3 totals 14 residues. J gave up 8 bases and V 5 bases, and 6 bases lay outside the gene matches. CDR1 and CDR2 from the germline V gene are KGHSH and LQKENI. The CDR3 region has the DNA TGTGCCAGCTCAACTAGCGGGCTTGCGGGGGAGCTGTTTTTT. This codes for CASSTSGLAGELFF. The full variable domain, completed using reference TRBV18 and TRBJ2-2, is NAGVMQNPRHLVRRRGQEARLRCSPMKGHSHVYWYRQLPEEGLKFMVYLQKENIIDESGMPKERFSAEFPKEGPSILRIQQVVRGDSAAYFCASSTSGLAGELFFGEGSRLTVL.

J is TRBJ2-5 and V is TRBV30, with 8 nucleotides matching TRBD1. Germline CDR1 and CDR2: GTSNPN and SVGIG (reference sequence). The CDR3 totals 15 residues. Trimming took 5 bases from V and 7 from J; bases not matched to a gene: 15. As DNA, the CDR3 is TGTGCCTGGTATCTTCCGGGACAGGCTTTTCCGACCCAGTACTTC. Translated, it gives CAWYLPGQAFPTQYF. The full variable domain, in which reference TRBV30 and TRBJ2-5 provide the parts outside the CDR3, is SQTIHQWPATLVQPVGSPLSLECTVEGTSNPNLYWYRQAAGRGLQLLFYSVGIGQISSEVPQNLSASRPQDRQFILSSKKLLLSDSGFYLCAWYLPGQAFPTQYFGPGTRLLVL.

The rearrangement uses TRBV30 and TRBJ2-7, with 9 bases that match TRBD2. Germline assignment: CDR1 GTSNPN and CDR2 SVGIG (reference sequence). The CDR3 runs 17 residues. The junction had 13 bases not matched to a gene; V was cut back by 3 bases and J by 1 base. The CDR3, as DNA: TGTGCCTGGAGCACGCGCCTAGCGGGGATACCTTCCTACGAGCAGTACTTC. This codes for CAWSTRLAGIPSYEQYF.

The chain combines TRBV7-8 with TRBJ2-5; 9 bases fit TRBD1. The CDR3 is 16 residues long. Germline V gives CDR1 SGHVS, CDR2 FQNEAQ. The J segment lost 6 bases and the V segment lost 5 bases, leaving 13 bases of the junction unmatched. CDR3 amino acids: CASSPSLETGGKTQYF. Written as DNA, the CDR3 is TGTGCCAGCAGCCCTTCCCTGGAGACAGGGGGTAAGACCCAGTACTTC.

This clone was detected once. The chain couples TRBV9 to TRBJ2-7; D remains ambiguous. This CDR3 has 12 residues. Germline V lookup: CDR1 SGDLS, CDR2 YYNGEE. The V end lost 7 bases, the J end lost 0 bases, and 8 bases lay between the germline ends. CDR3 residues: CASSRVSYEQYF. The CDR3 nucleotides are TGTGCCAGCTCTCGGGTCTCCTACGAGCAGTACTTC.

V usage is TRBV6-1 and J usage is TRBJ2-1; D call uncertain. Germline values: CDR1 MNHNS, CDR2 SASEGT. There are 16 residues in the CDR3. V lost 4 bases and J lost 0, with 13 bases in between. CDR3 loop: CASSALAFPSYNEQFF. CDR3 bases: TGTGCCAGCAGTGCCTTAGCTTTTCCCTCCTACAATGAGCAGTTCTTC.

The J gene is TRBJ2-7, the V gene TRBV29-1, with 10 bases matching TRBD1. CDR1 and CDR2 (germline): SQVTM, ANQGSEA. J was trimmed by 2 bases and V by 1 base; bases with no gene match: 5. The length of the CDR3 is 15 residues. As DNA, the CDR3 is TGCAGCGTTGAAGGGGGGGGACAGGGGACCTACGAGCAGTACTTC. As protein: CSVEGGGQGTYEQYF.

This chain joins TRBV11-2 and TRBJ2-1; D not certain. Per germline, CDR1 SGHAT and CDR2 FQNNGV. V was cut by 4 bases and J by 5 bases, with 6 bases left in between. The CDR3 sequence is 12 residues long. The CDR3 here is CASSSRDNEQFF. The CDR3 nucleotides are TGTGCCAGCAGCTCCCGGGACAATGAGCAGTTCTTC.

The chain employs TRBV7-9 and TRBJ1-3; no reliable D call. V dropped 5 bases and J dropped 2 bases, with 13 bases sitting between them. Looked up from germline, CDR1 is SEHNR and CDR2 is FQNEAQ (reference sequence). The CDR3 is made up of 15 amino acids. The CDR3 DNA is TGTGCCAGCAGCCCTTCAGGCGAACCTGGAAACACCATATATTTT. Its protein is CASSPSGEPGNTIYF.

The rearrangement uses TRBV12-5 and TRBJ2-1; 14 nucleotides match TRBD2. With 2 bases clipped from V and 9 bases from J, the junction kept 6 bases outside the gene matches. CDR3 length equals 16 residues. Germline-derived CDR1 and CDR2 are LGHNT and FRNRAP. CDR3 region: CASGLRGLAGVGEQFF. The DNA for the CDR3 is TGTGCTAGTGGTTTGAGGGGACTAGCGGGAGTTGGTGAGCAGTTCTTC.

This clone was counted a few times. The rearrangement joins TRBV19 to TRBJ2-3; D is ambiguous. The CDR3 loop spans 13 amino acids. Per germline, CDR1 LNHDA and CDR2 SQIVND (reference sequence). V was cut by 0 bases and J by 12 bases, with 13 bases left in between. The CDR3 protein is CASSIDPRVPQYF. In nucleotides, the CDR3 is TGTGCCAGTAGTATAGATCCCCGGGTTCCCCAGTATTTT.

The chain employs TRBV7-2 and TRBJ1-1; D call uncertain. Germline lookup yields CDR1 SGHTA and CDR2 FQGNSA. The CDR3 spans 11 residues. V was clipped by 1 base and J by 8 bases, with 5 bases between them. The CDR3 here is CASSLGLEAFF. The CDR3 DNA sequence: TGTGCCAGCAGCTTAGGTCTCGAAGCTTTCTTT.

This chain uses TRBV30 with TRBJ2-1; 10 nucleotides match TRBD2. Trimming took 0 bases from V and 1 from J; bases not matched to a gene: 3. The CDR3 spans 16 residues. Germline V gene data show CDR1 as GTSNPN and CDR2 as SVGIG (reference sequence). This chain's CDR3 is CAWSVQAGGSYNEQFF. The CDR3 region has the DNA TGTGCCTGGAGTGTTCAAGCGGGAGGGTCCTACAATGAGCAGTTCTTC.

The chain has TRBV7-2 and TRBJ2-7; 11 nucleotides align to TRBD2. V shed 6 bases, J shed 1 base, and the junction held 5 bases outside the gene matches. This CDR3 has 15 amino acids. The V gene's germline CDR1 is SGHTA and CDR2 FQGNSA. As DNA, the CDR3 is TGTGCCAGCAGATTGGGACTAGCGGAGTCCTACGAGCAGTACTTC. Protein: CASRLGLAESYEQYF.

For this clone: Germline is not matched at one junction end, which may reflect a read error. V usage is TRBV7-9 and J usage is TRBJ2-7; 7 nucleotides line up with TRBD1. Germline V gene sequence: CDR1 SEHNR, CDR2 FQNEAQ (reference sequence). This CDR3 region has 14 residues. CDR3 in DNA: TGTGCCAGCAGCTTAGCAGGGGACAGTGCCTTTCAGGCCTTC. This codes for CASSLAGDSAFQAF.

This chain links TRBV19 with TRBJ2-7; 7 nucleotides align to TRBD1. V lost 7 bases, J lost 2 bases, and 5 bases stayed unmatched. CDR1 LNHDA and CDR2 SQIVND come from the germline V gene (reference sequence). The CDR3 is made up of 13 amino acids. The CDR3 here is CASIDRDTYEQYF. DNA of the CDR3: TGTGCCAGTATAGACAGGGATACCTACGAGCAGTACTTC.

Only a few counts were recorded for this clone. V gene TRBV19 combines with J gene TRBJ1-1; D gene ambiguous. Germline values: CDR1 LNHDA, CDR2 SQIVND (reference sequence). Trimming cost V 9 bases and J 5 bases, with 10 bases left between them. The CDR3 has 11 amino acids. CDR3 in DNA: TGTGCCAGCCATGCGGGAACTGAAGCTTTCTTT. Amino acids: CASHAGTEAFF.

CDR3 sequence reads: CASSFGGGSGNTIYF. CDR3 nucleotide sequence: TGTGCCAGCAGCTTCGGAGGAGGCTCTGGAAACACCATATATTTT. The J gene is TRBJ1-3, the V gene TRBV5-4; no clear D gene. Trimming stripped 2 bases from V and 0 bases from J, with 9 bases between. Germline V gene data show CDR1 as SGHNT and CDR2 as YYREEE (reference sequence). This CDR3 has 15 amino acids.

V is TRBV6-5 and J is TRBJ2-1; 13 bases map to TRBD2. The CDR3 loop spans 15 amino acids. V shed 5 bases, J shed 6 bases, and the junction held 4 bases outside the gene matches. Germline V gene lookup returns CDR1 MNHEY and CDR2 SVGAGI. CDR3 region: CASSRGLAGVNEQFF. As DNA, the CDR3 is TGTGCCAGCAGTCGCGGACTAGCGGGAGTCAATGAGCAGTTCTTC.